What follows is one TCR beta chain and its context. Stated time point: blood from clinic visit 5 months post-surgery; TSC patient then seizure free. The data are from a study of brain T cells in children with intractable seizures. This table comes from immunoSEQ multiplex PCR, and its TCRdb copy is limited to in-frame clones, with some not included. The table records hundreds of thousands of clones, 93% of them present only once. After removal of 5 bases from V and 6 bases from J, the junction contained 4 bases not matched to a gene. The length of the CDR3 is 13 residues. The rearrangement joins TRBV12-3 or TRBV12-4 to TRBJ2-1; 7 bases are shared with TRBD2. The input for sequencing was peripheral blood, taken 4 to 5 months after surgery. This TCR came from a boy in the first two years of life with tuberous sclerosis and intractable seizures. The CDR3 DNA reads TGTGCCAGCAGTCCGGCGGGAGTCAATGAGCAGTTCTTC. It specifies CASSPAGVNEQFF.